These 2 T cell receptor beta chains share one sample of origin, sequenced in a study of vaccination and CD4 T cells after COVID-19. Sequenced with the Oncomine TCR Beta short-read assay was DNA taken from cultured CD4+ T cells. TCRdb redid the calling of the PCR reads with MiXCR, one entry per CDR3 protein. The data show about 5,600 distinct CDR3 sequences, roughly 45% seen once. The antigens of these receptors remain unknown. The sample's treatment: approximately nine-day PBMC culture with coronavirus spike peptide pools or control peptides (ViraFEST assay). Sequencing was performed on CD4+ T cells from blood, cultured in vitro. The origin of the receptors is a human donor who had recovered from COVID-19.

This clonotype appeared once. The chain carries TRBV15 and TRBJ2-7, with TRBD2 matching 8 bases. This CDR3 comprises 17 residues. The trim removed 1 base at V and 1 base at J, leaving 9 bases unmatched. The germline CDR1 and CDR2 sequences are LNHNV and YYDKDF (reference sequence). CDR3 protein: CATSRVGGSGESYEQYF. The DNA of the CDR3 is TGTGCCACCAGCAGAGTGGGTGGTAGCGGGGAGTCCTACGAGCAGTACTTC.

By share, this clonotype counts as medium-sized. The rearrangement links TRBV7-9 to TRBJ2-7; D uncertain. Looked up from germline, CDR1 is SEHNR and CDR2 is FQNEAQ (reference sequence). The CDR3 runs 11 residues. V lost 8 bases and J 2 bases, leaving 7 bases between the germline ends. CDR3 protein: CASALAYEQYF. The DNA for the CDR3 is TGTGCCAGCGCTCTGGCCTACGAGCAGTACTTC.